The T cell receptor beta chain described here comes from a study of T cell repertoires in ileal Crohn's disease. Study observations and caveats: Endoscopic recurrence occurred in every patient whose clonality exceeded 26.8%.

Looked up from germline, CDR1 is SQVTM and CDR2 is ANQGSEA. The CDR3 has 11 amino acids. The V end was cut by 5 bases, the J end by 6 bases, with 10 bases between. Comments on this clone: Its matching antigen is unknown.

Included were adult ileal or ileocolonic Crohn's patients indicated for ileocolonic resection. Generated by immunoSEQ multiplex PCR, the TCRdb table keeps only in-frame clones and is missing some. Of more than 11,000 clones listed, 70% to 80% were seen once; the top ten hold over 4.5%. The chain carries TRBV29-1 and TRBJ1-2; D is ambiguous. The sequence came from an adult with Crohn's disease. The sample taken for sequencing was ileal tissue. CDR3 nucleotides: TGCAGCGTTAGCCTTTACGATGGCTACACCTTC. It translates to CSVSLYDGYTF.